This is a list of T cell receptor beta chains from one sample in a study of read filtering for tumor transcriptome and immune sequencing. One entry per CDR3 protein results from TCRdb running MiXCR on the reads. The repertoire includes 43,000 or so distinct CDR3 sequences, roughly 12% of them detected once, and 14% to 15% sits in the top ten. Material: a population of CD138-negative cells sorted from bone marrow. The receptors stem from a donor at least 40 years old with multiple myeloma. CDR3s include the opening cysteine and the closing phenylalanine or tryptophan. The D gene is left open where the match is weak. Only part of the rows carry a size: once, few, many, or a class if the clone is expanded.

clone_size	d_call	j_call	v_call	cdr3_nt	cdr3_aa
many	-	TRBJ2-1	TRBV7-2	TGTGCCAGCAGCGCCAGGATCGGGAATGAGCAGTTCTTC	CASSARIGNEQFF
many	-	TRBJ2-7	TRBV2	TGTGCCAGCAGTTTTGGGGACTTCTCCTACGAGCAGTACTTC	CASSFGDFSYEQYF
many	-	TRBJ2-1	TRBV6-2/TRBV6-3	TGTGCCAGCAGTCAAACCGTAGGAAGGGCCTACAATGAGCAGTTCTTC	CASSQTVGRAYNEQFF
many	TRBD1	TRBJ1-6	TRBV25-1	TGTGCCAGCAGTGCGACAGGGGATAATTCACCCCTCCACTTT	CASSATGDNSPLHF
many	TRBD1	TRBJ2-7	TRBV4-3	TGCGCCAGCAGCCCTCGGACAGGCGTGTACGAGCAGTACTTC	CASSPRTGVYEQYF
many	-	TRBJ2-1	TRBV5-4	TGTGCCAGCAGCTTGGCGGGAGTCAGCTCCTACAATGAGCAGTTCTTC	CASSLAGVSSYNEQFF
many	TRBD2	TRBJ2-1	TRBV7-2	TGTGCCAGCAGCTTCAAACAGGGCTTAGCGGGAAGGAATGAGCAGTTCTTC	CASSFKQGLAGRNEQFF
many	-	TRBJ2-1	TRBV14	TGTGCCAGCAGCCAAGATCACATTGAGCAGTTCTTC	CASSQDHIEQFF
many	-	TRBJ2-7	TRBV5-5	TGTGCCAGCAGCTCGGGACTTCCGGGTGTTGAGCAGTACTTC	CASSSGLPGVEQYF
many	TRBD2	TRBJ2-5	TRBV29-1	TGCAGCCTGGGACTAGCGGAGTCTCAAGAGACCCAGTACTTC	CSLGLAESQETQYF
many	-	TRBJ2-1	TRBV29-1	TGCAGCGTTGAAGGCGGCTTGGGTGCGTCGGGAGATTTCTTC	CSVEGGLGASGDFF
many	-	TRBJ2-5	TRBV5-6	TGTGCCAGCAGCACGGTAATCCTTCAAACAGAGACCCAGTACTTC	CASSTVILQTETQYF
many	-	TRBJ2-7	TRBV29-1	TGCAGCGTTCCCTCGGATTCGTCCTACGAGCAGTACTTC	CSVPSDSSYEQYF
many	TRBD2	TRBJ2-7	TRBV20-1	TGCAGTGCTAGTCAGGGACTAGCGACCTACGAGCAGTACTTC	CSASQGLATYEQYF
-	-	TRBJ2-3	TRBV30	TGTGCCTGGAGTTGGGACGGGAGAAGAGATACGCAGTATTTT	CAWSWDGRRDTQYF
many	-	TRBJ1-5	TRBV5-1	TGCGCCAGCAGCCCCCGGGGGGAAAAAAATCAGCCCCAGCATTTT	CASSPRGEKNQPQHF
many	-	TRBJ2-7	TRBV20-1	TGCAGTGCTGGAGGGGCCTCATACCTCTCCTACGAGCAGTACTTC	CSAGGASYLSYEQYF
many	TRBD2	TRBJ2-3	TRBV29-1	TGCAGCGTCACTAGCGGTAGCACAGATACGCAGTATTTT	CSVTSGSTDTQYF
many	-	TRBJ2-6	TRBV5-1	TGCGCCAGCAGCTTGTTCATCTCTGGGGCCAACGTCCTGACTTTC	CASSLFISGANVLTF
many	-	TRBJ2-1	TRBV24-1	TGTGCCACCAGTCCTAGCGAGAGCTCCTACAATGAGCAGTTCTTC	CATSPSESSYNEQFF
many	-	TRBJ2-1	TRBV12-3/TRBV12-4	TGTGCCAGCAGTCGCCGGGACGGAAACAATGAGCAGTTCTTC	CASSRRDGNNEQFF
many	-	TRBJ2-7	TRBV11-3	TGTGCCAGCAGCTTAGGTCTGTCCTCCTACGAGCAGTACTTC	CASSLGLSSYEQYF